This TCR beta chain is from a study of metastatic and nonmetastatic thyroid tumors. Study in general: Repertoire comparison spanned blood and tumor or nodule tissue of malignant and benign thyroid patients.

Patients were all untreated before their thyroid surgery. This clone has at least ten counts. Antigen: not known. Findings and limits, study-wide: TCR beta diversity was reportedly significantly higher in malignant thyroid tumors than benign nodules, in blood and tumor.

Original analysis: CDR3 was compared across clinicopathological groups, and the resulting differences were used to build a distant-metastasis classifier for papillary thyroid cancer. Using MiXCR, TCRdb reanalyzed the PCR reads. TCRdb assigned the V and J calls; the authors' analysis was not used. The table records approximately 90,000 clones, 8% to 9.5% of them present only once. Looked up from germline, CDR1 is DFQATT and CDR2 is SNEGSKA (reference sequence). V shed 2 bases and J 5 bases; nucleotides not matched to a gene: 1. The CDR3 has 12 amino acids. The specimen was blood. The genes are TRBV20-1 and TRBJ2-3; 7 bases line up with TRBD2. This TCR was recovered from a female donor with papillary thyroid cancer or a benign thyroid nodule (not recorded which). Some clones in this sample may be carry-over from other donors' samples. The CDR3 DNA reads TGCAGTGCTAGACTAGCGGTAGATACGCAGTATTTT. Translated, it gives CSARLAVDTQYF.